The clone carrying this T cell receptor (beta chain) was recorded many times. The antigen is unknown. From the RACE reads, TCRdb called clonotypes with MiXCR, one entry per CDR3 protein. This sample has tens of thousands of distinct CDR3 sequences, with approximately 11% found just once. Indicated time point: patch test 3, about 24 weeks after DPC sensitization. Treatment given: therapeutic diphenylcyclopropenone sensitization with weekly scalp DPC. The data originate from a study of human T cells and chemical hapten exposure. Study results and limitations: Clustering by CDR3 similarity yielded significantly more large clusters from expanded TCRs than controls.

The CDR3 is 11 residues long. V lost 5 bases and J 8 bases, leaving 6 bases between the germline ends. Germline assignment: CDR1 LNHNV and CDR2 YYDKDF (reference sequence). Sequenced here: whole blood, sampled in connection with sensitization to the hapten diphenylcyclopropenone (DPC). This clonotype originated in a woman under 40 with alopecia areata. Some clones in this sample may be carry-over from other donors' samples. V usage is TRBV15 and J usage is TRBJ1-4; D is perhaps TRBD1 (5 bases). The DNA for the CDR3 is TGTGCCACCAGCGAGGGGGAAAAACTGTTTTTT. Encoded protein: CATSEGEKLFF.